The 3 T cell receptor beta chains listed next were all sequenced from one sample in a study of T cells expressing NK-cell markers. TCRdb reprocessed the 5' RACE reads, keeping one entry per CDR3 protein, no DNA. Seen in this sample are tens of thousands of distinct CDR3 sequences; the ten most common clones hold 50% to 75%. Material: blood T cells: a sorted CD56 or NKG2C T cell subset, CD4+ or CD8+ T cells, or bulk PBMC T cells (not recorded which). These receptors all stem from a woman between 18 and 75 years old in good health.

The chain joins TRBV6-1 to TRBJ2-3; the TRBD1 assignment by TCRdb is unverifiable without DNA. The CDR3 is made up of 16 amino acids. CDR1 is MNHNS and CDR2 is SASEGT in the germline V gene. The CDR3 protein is CASSRGTGRSTDTQYF.

The CDR3 loop reads CASSSGPRSQTGELFF. The rearrangement uses TRBV12-3 or TRBV12-4 and TRBJ2-2; with no DNA, the TCRdb D assignment of TRBD2 cannot be verified. This CDR3 is 16 amino acids long.

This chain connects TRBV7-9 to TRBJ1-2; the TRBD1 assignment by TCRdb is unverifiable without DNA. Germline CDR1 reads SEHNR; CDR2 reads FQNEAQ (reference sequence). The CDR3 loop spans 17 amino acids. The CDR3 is CASSIGTGREANYGYTF.